The 22 T cell receptor beta chains reported below all come from one sample, sequenced in a study of OX40 agonist ivuxolimab in advanced cancers. Data came from immunoSEQ multiplex PCR; TCRdb stores just in-frame clones and leaves some out. The sample holds tens of thousands of clones; roughly 80% are singletons and the top ten take about 10%. The source material was CD4+ or CD8+ T cells sorted from blood, sampled in a trial of the OX40 agonist ivuxolimab. All receptors come from an adult with an advanced solid tumor such as melanoma, head and neck, liver or kidney cancer.

This clone was picked up a small number of times. The chain joins TRBV28 to TRBJ2-4, with a weak D call TRBD1 (6 bases). This CDR3 has 18 amino acids. Germline V gene lookup returns CDR1 MDHEN and CDR2 SYDVKM. V lost 5 bases, J lost 0 bases, and 20 bases lay in between. CDR3 amino acids: CASSPQGRQELAKNIQYF. The DNA of the CDR3 is TGTGCCAGCAGTCCCCAGGGACGACAGGAGCTAGCCAAAAACATTCAGTACTTC.

This sequence joins TRBV30 and TRBJ2-3, with D possibly TRBD1 on 6 matching bases. Germline CDR1 is GTSNPN and CDR2 is SVGIG (reference sequence). The CDR3 covers 14 residues. V was trimmed by 1 base and J by 4 bases, leaving 12 bases between them. CDR3 residues: CAWSDRRGPDTQYF. The CDR3 nucleotides are TGTGCCTGGAGTGACCGCAGGGGCCCAGATACGCAGTATTTT.

The rearrangement links TRBV4-2 to TRBJ2-3, with a weak D call TRBD1 (5 bases). The CDR3 has 15 amino acids. The V gene's germline CDR1 is LGHNA and CDR2 YNFKEQ. V dropped 4 bases and J dropped 4 bases, with 15 bases sitting between them. The CDR3 here is CASSLDRNQPDTQYF. The CDR3 DNA follows: TGTGCCAGCAGCCTTGACAGAAATCAGCCAGATACGCAGTATTTT.

The gene calls are TRBV7-8 and TRBJ2-1; D uncertain. This CDR3 region has 15 residues. Germline assignment: CDR1 SGHVS and CDR2 FQNEAQ. V was cut by 1 base and J by 7 bases, with 14 bases left in between. CDR3 residues: CASSLGWLVGNEQFF. The CDR3 coding sequence is TGTGCCAGCAGCTTAGGTTGGTTAGTGGGGAATGAGCAGTTCTTC. The full variable domain, its missing parts supplied by reference TRBV7-8 and TRBJ2-1, is GAGVSQSPRYKVAKRGQDVALRCDPISGHVSLFWYQQALGQGPEFLTYFQNEAQLDKSGLPSDRFFAERPEGSVSTLKIQRTQQEDSAVYLCASSLGWLVGNEQFFGPGTRLTVL.

The V gene is TRBV27, the J gene TRBJ1-1, with D perhaps TRBD1 (6 bases). Trimming left V 5 bases short and J 1 base short, with 11 bases between. The CDR3 runs to 14 residues. From germline, CDR1 is MNHEY and CDR2 SMNVEV (reference sequence). The CDR3 loop reads CASSPGTQNTEAFF. In DNA form, the CDR3 reads TGTGCCAGCAGTCCCGGGACACAGAACACTGAAGCTTTCTTT.

The V and J genes are TRBV10-3 and TRBJ1-4; TRBD1 is a possible D gene (5 bases). V was shortened by 5 bases and J by 5 bases, with 12 bases between the two germline ends. CDR3 length: 14 residues. Germline V gene lookup returns CDR1 ENHRY and CDR2 SYGVKD. The CDR3 sequence is CAISRGGVNEKLFF. The CDR3 DNA is TGTGCCATCAGTAGGGGCGGGGTAAATGAAAAACTGTTTTTT.

The chain recombines TRBV11-2 with TRBJ2-5, with TRBD1 matching 10 bases. The J call may not be correct, given that the DNA end is closer to TRBJ2-7. Germline V gene lookup returns CDR1 SGHAT and CDR2 FQNNGV. The CDR3 runs to 15 residues. The CDR3 spells CASTATGGASYEQYF. Written as DNA, the CDR3 is TGTGCCAGCACCGCGACAGGGGGCGCATCCTACGAGCAGTACTTC.

V is TRBV28 and J is TRBJ2-7; 16 bases map to TRBD2. V lost 11 bases to trimming and J lost 4 bases; unmatched junction nucleotides: 8. CDR3 size: 15 residues. From germline, CDR1 is MDHEN and CDR2 SYDVKM. The CDR3 nucleotides are TGTGCCGCAAGGGGACTAGCGGGAGGGAGTTACGAGCAGTACTTC. Translation gives CAARGLAGGSYEQYF.

The J gene is TRBJ2-3, the V gene TRBV15; D not certain. The V gene lost 0 bases and the J gene lost 1 base, with 8 bases spanning the gap. The germline CDR1 and CDR2 sequences are LNHNV and YYDKDF (reference sequence). The CDR3 sequence is 15 residues long. Here the CDR3 reads CATSREIEGTDTQYF. CDR3 sequence (DNA): TGTGCCACCAGCAGAGAAATAGAGGGCACAGATACGCAGTATTTT.

This sequence joins TRBV19 and TRBJ2-7, with D possibly TRBD2 on 5 matching bases. Germline V CDR1 and CDR2: LNHDA, SQIVND (reference sequence). Trimming took off 4 bases at V and 0 bases at J, with 10 bases between the two ends. The CDR3 extends over 14 amino acids. The CDR3 DNA reads TGTGCCAGTAGTACGCCGGGATACTCCTACGAGCAGTACTTC. Translation gives CASSTPGYSYEQYF.

This clone was found once. This chain connects TRBV6-1 to TRBJ2-6; the D is unclear. The germline V gene has CDR1 MNHNS and CDR2 SASEGT. V lost 3 bases to trimming and J lost 0 bases, with 9 bases between them. This CDR3 has 16 amino acids. Written as DNA, the CDR3 is TGTGCCAGCAGTGAGTTCAGAATCTCTGGGGCCAACGTCCTGACTTTC. It yields the protein CASSEFRISGANVLTF.

The V gene is TRBV7-8, the J gene TRBJ1-1, with unresolved D. With 0 bases removed from V and 1 base from J, the gap between germline ends came to 3 bases. There are 13 residues in the CDR3. CDR1 is SGHVS and CDR2 is FQNEAQ in the germline V gene. The CDR3 loop reads CASSLAENTEAFF. CDR3 DNA sequence: TGTGCCAGCAGCTTAGCCGAGAACACTGAAGCTTTCTTT.

This chain uses TRBV6-1 with TRBJ1-1, with a possible D match to TRBD1 (6 bases). CDR3 length: 12 amino acids. Germline values: CDR1 MNHNS, CDR2 SASEGT. Deletions cut 6 bases from V and 8 bases from J, with 13 bases between. The CDR3 reads CASRGGGREAFF. The CDR3 coding sequence is TGTGCCAGCAGAGGGGGAGGACGGGAAGCTTTCTTT.

The chain joins TRBV5-1 to TRBJ2-7, with 11 bases fitting TRBD2. The CDR3 is made up of 18 amino acids. Losses at the gene ends were 0 bases for V and 0 bases for J; bases not matched to a gene: 8. Germline values: CDR1 SGHRS, CDR2 YFSETQ. The CDR3 loop is CASSLALSGRADSYEQYF. The CDR3 DNA sequence: TGCGCCAGCAGCTTGGCCCTTAGCGGGAGGGCCGACTCCTACGAGCAGTACTTC. Drawing the rest from reference TRBV5-1 and TRBJ2-7, the complete variable domain is KAGVTQTPRYLIKTRGQQVTLSCSPISGHRSVSWYQQTPGQGLQFLFEYFSETQRNKGNFPGRFSGRQFSNSRSEMNVSTLELGDSALYLCASSLALSGRADSYEQYFGPGTRLTVT.

This chain links TRBV4-3 with TRBJ2-3, with TRBD2 as a possible D gene (6 bases). The germline CDR1 and CDR2 sequences are LGHNA and YSLEER. With 0 bases removed from V and 5 bases from J, the gap between germline ends came to 21 bases. The CDR3 has 18 residues. CDR3 in DNA: TGCGCCAGCAGCCAAGATTTGGCGGGCCGGGGGTTGAGAGATACGCAGTATTTT. It translates to CASSQDLAGRGLRDTQYF.

The rearrangement joins TRBV28 to TRBJ1-2; 7 nucleotides agree with TRBD1. The CDR3 has 14 amino acids. V shed 3 bases and J 7 bases; nucleotides not matched to a gene: 8. Per germline, CDR1 MDHEN and CDR2 SYDVKM. CDR3 nucleotide sequence: TGTGCCAGCAGTTTTACAGGGGTGCGCGGTGGCTACACCTTC. Translating it yields CASSFTGVRGGYTF.

CDR3 in amino acids: CASDGPHRGTEAFF. The CDR3 coding sequence is TGTGCCAGCGACGGGCCTCACAGGGGCACTGAAGCTTTCTTT. V and J are TRBV28 and TRBJ1-1, with TRBD1 matching 7 bases. This CDR3 is built from 14 residues. Germline CDR1 MDHEN, CDR2 SYDVKM. V was clipped by 8 bases and J by 4 bases; unmatched bases: 10.

The chain links TRBV5-1 to TRBJ2-1, with 12 bases matching TRBD2. The CDR3 contains 15 residues. With 4 bases clipped from V and 6 bases from J, the junction kept 5 bases outside the gene matches. Germline V gene data show CDR1 as SGHRS and CDR2 as YFSETQ. In DNA form, the CDR3 reads TGCGCCAGCAGCCCTGGGACTAGCGGGCTCAATGAGCAGTTCTTC. It encodes CASSPGTSGLNEQFF.

J is TRBJ2-7 and V is TRBV21-1. TRBV21-1 is recorded as a pseudogene. The CDR3 runs 14 residues. The CDR3 reads CASKTGTATYEQYF. The CDR3 DNA is TGTGCCAGCAAAACCGGGACGGCCACCTACGAGCAGTACTTC.

The table lists this clone with a few counts. The chain has TRBV29-1 and TRBJ2-3; 11 bases map to TRBD2. The germline V gene has CDR1 SQVTM and CDR2 ANQGSEA. V lost 0 bases, J lost 1 base, and 9 bases stayed unmatched. The CDR3 covers 18 residues. CDR3 in DNA: TGCAGCGTTGAAGATCAGATCTTAGCGGGAGGGGGCACAGATACGCAGTATTTT. Amino acids: CSVEDQILAGGGTDTQYF.

As to this clone: Other nucleotide sequences in the sample specify the same CDR3. This chain links TRBV7-8 with TRBJ2-1; TRBD2 agrees at 10 bases. The germline CDR1 and CDR2 sequences are SGHVS and FQNEAQ. The J segment lost 7 bases and the V segment lost 7 bases, leaving 10 bases of the junction unmatched. The CDR3 has 15 residues. CDR3 amino acids: CASNPGASGSNEQFF. The CDR3 nucleotides are TGTGCCAGCAACCCGGGGGCTAGCGGGAGTAATGAGCAGTTCTTC.

This rearrangement joins TRBV5-5 to TRBJ1-2, with D possibly being TRBD1 (5 bases). Germline V gene data show CDR1 as SGHKS and CDR2 as YYEKEE (reference sequence). V shed 0 bases and J shed 0 bases, with 9 bases lying between them. The CDR3 totals 15 residues. CDR3 coding DNA: TGTGCCAGCAGCTTGGAGACAGCAGCTAACTATGGCTACACCTTC. This translates into CASSLETAANYGYTF.